Below are 25 T cell receptor beta chains sequenced from a single sample in a study of breast tumors, draining lymph nodes, adjacent tissues. TCRdb used MiXCR to reprocess the multiplex PCR reads, holding one entry per CDR3 protein. The sample consists of about 94,000 distinct CDR3 sequences, around 30% of them appearing once. The lymph nodes were axillary draining lymph nodes from breast cancer patients. The sample taken for sequencing was axillary lymph node tissue. The receptor source for this set is a female donor with breast cancer. Some clones in this sample may be carry-over from other donors' samples.

This clonotype was observed at least ten times. J is TRBJ2-3 and V is TRBV12-3 or TRBV12-4, with D perhaps TRBD1 (6 bases). Deletions cut 4 bases from V and 5 bases from J, with 16 bases between. The CDR3 is 15 amino acids. Here the CDR3 DNA reads TGTGCCAGCAGTTCCGCCACAGGGTTTCGAGATACGCAGTATTTT. It encodes CASSSATGFRDTQYF.

This clonotype showed up many times. The genes are TRBV20-1 and TRBJ2-1, with D hard to call. Germline loops: CDR1 DFQATT, CDR2 SNEGSKA (reference sequence). CDR3 length: 12 residues. Trimming pared 0 bases from V and 10 bases from J, leaving 10 bases between. CDR3 protein: CSARDITDEQFF. The CDR3, as DNA: TGCAGTGCTAGAGATATTACAGACGAGCAGTTCTTC.

In regard to this clonotype: Relative to the germline gene, one junction end is altered; a read error may explain this. The V and J genes are TRBV7-2 and TRBJ2-7; TRBD1 agrees at 7 bases. Germline CDR1 is SGHTA and CDR2 is FQGNSA. The CDR3 loop spans 12 amino acids. The CDR3 region has the DNA TGTGCCAGCGGCTACTACAGGGGCGAGCAGTGCTTC. This translates into CASGYYRGEQCF. Using reference TRBV7-2 and TRBJ2-7 for the parts outside the CDR3, the full variable domain is GAGVSQSPSNKVTEKGKDVELRCDPISGHTALYWYRQSLGQGLEFLIYFQGNSAPDKSGLPSDRFSAERTGGSVSTLTIQRTQQEDSAVYLCASGYYRGEQCFGPGTRLTVT.

This rearrangement joins TRBV2 to TRBJ1-5; TRBD1 matches 8 bases. This CDR3 region has 14 residues. Germline V gives CDR1 SNHLY, CDR2 FYNNEI. The V gene end was trimmed by 4 bases and the J gene end by 3 bases; junction bases not matched to a gene: 2. CDR3 DNA sequence: TGTGCCAGCAGTGGACAGGGGAACAATCAGCCCCAGCATTTT. This codes for CASSGQGNNQPQHF.

This clonotype was detected many times. V is TRBV20-1 and J is TRBJ1-5; D unclear. CDR3 length: 14 residues. Looked up from germline, CDR1 is DFQATT and CDR2 is SNEGSKA (reference sequence). V gave up 4 bases and J gave up 5 bases, with 15 bases separating them. The CDR3: CSANLRRRDQPQHF. The CDR3 coding sequence is TGCAGTGCTAACCTTCGGAGGAGGGATCAGCCCCAGCATTTT.

At least ten counts were recorded for this clonotype. The genes are TRBV7-9 and TRBJ2-7; D perhaps matches TRBD2 (5 bases). V was trimmed by 1 base and J by 0 bases, leaving 13 bases between them. CDR3 size: 16 residues. Per germline, CDR1 SEHNR and CDR2 FQNEAQ (reference sequence). The CDR3 spells CASSLVPPGFSYEQYF. As DNA, the CDR3 is TGTGCCAGCAGCTTAGTACCTCCGGGATTCTCCTACGAGCAGTACTTC.

This clonotype was picked up many times. The CDR3 loop reads CATSDSTGNQPQHF. The DNA of the CDR3 is TGTGCCACCAGTGACTCGACAGGCAATCAGCCCCAGCATTTT. This chain links TRBV24-1 with TRBJ1-5, with a weak D call TRBD1 (5 bases). CDR3 size: 14 residues. Germline V gene lookup returns CDR1 KGHDR and CDR2 SFDVKD. V was pared by 4 bases and J by 2 bases, with 8 bases between.

This clonotype was counted many times. The chain uses TRBV6-6 and TRBJ2-1, with 11 bases aligning to TRBD1. The J segment lost 7 bases and the V segment lost 8 bases, leaving 4 bases of the junction unmatched. CDR1 and CDR2 (germline): MNHNY, SVGAGI (reference sequence). The CDR3 is made up of 13 amino acids. CDR3 nucleotide sequence: TGTGCCAGCGAGGGGGACAGGGGGAATGAGCAGTTCTTC. As protein: CASEGDRGNEQFF.

For the CDR3, the DNA is TGTGCCAGCAGCTTAGACAGGGGGCGGCAAGAGACCCAGTACTTC. The encoded protein is CASSLDRGRQETQYF. This chain uses TRBV7-9 with TRBJ2-5; 9 bases are a match to TRBD1. Germline CDR1 SEHNR, CDR2 FQNEAQ (reference sequence). V dropped 1 base and J dropped 2; count of bases not matched to a gene: 2. The CDR3 runs 15 residues.

At least ten counts were recorded for this clonotype. This chain connects TRBV19 to TRBJ2-2; 14 bases line up with TRBD2. The J segment lost 8 bases and the V segment lost 7 bases, leaving 15 bases of the junction unmatched. The CDR3 spans 18 residues. Germline values: CDR1 LNHDA, CDR2 SQIVND (reference sequence). The CDR3 nucleotides read TGTGCCAGTAAGACGGGACTAGCGGGAGTAGGCCCCGCGGGGGAGCTGTTTTTT. Its protein is CASKTGLAGVGPAGELFF.

There are many counts of this clonotype. In DNA, the CDR3 is TGCAGCGTTGTTCCGAAATTGCTAGCGGGATACAATGAGCAGTTCTTC. It codes for CSVVPKLLAGYNEQFF. The J gene is TRBJ2-1, the V gene TRBV29-1, with TRBD2 matching over 9 bases. The J segment lost 4 bases and the V segment lost 4 bases, leaving 11 bases of the junction unmatched. The CDR3 is 16 amino acids. Per germline, CDR1 SQVTM and CDR2 ANQGSEA.

This clonotype was observed many times. The rearrangement links TRBV29-1 to TRBJ2-7; D is undetermined. CDR3 length: 12 amino acids. Germline values: CDR1 SQVTM, CDR2 ANQGSEA. V was clipped by 8 bases and J by 5 bases, with 16 bases between them. The CDR3 sequence is CSSRSADDEQYF. Written as DNA, the CDR3 is TGCAGCTCCAGGTCGGCTGACGACGAGCAGTACTTC.

This clonotype was found many times. This chain uses TRBV28 with TRBJ1-5; D is uncertain. Germline CDR1 reads MDHEN; CDR2 reads SYDVKM. Trimming took off 3 bases at V and 9 bases at J, with 12 bases between the two ends. The CDR3 contains 13 residues. The DNA for the CDR3 is TGTGCCAGCAGTTTGAGGCACCTTGGGCCCCAGCATTTT. It codes for CASSLRHLGPQHF.

On this clonotype: A read error is possible here, since a much larger clone lies one base away. V and J are TRBV6-4 and TRBJ2-7; D could derive from TRBD1 or TRBD2 (5 bases each). This CDR3 is 14 amino acids long. Trimming removed 5 bases from V and 5 bases from J, with 16 bases in between. CDR1 is MRHNA, CDR2 SNTAGT, per germline. DNA for the CDR3: TGTGCCAGCAGTCTGGGACCGGGCTACAACGAGCAGTACTTC. This encodes CASSLGPGYNEQYF.

Worth noting for this clonotype: The junction and the germline gene differ at one end; a read error may be behind it. The chain uses TRBV19 and TRBJ1-5; 10 bases map to TRBD1. The CDR3 runs 16 residues. CDR1 and CDR2 from the germline V gene are LNHDA and SQIVND (reference sequence). The CDR3 DNA reads TGTGTCAGTAGAGGGCGACGGACAGGGGGATGGGAGCCCCAGCATTTT. This gives the protein CVSRGRRTGGWEPQHF.

The chain links TRBV3-1 to TRBJ2-3; no clear D. CDR1 and CDR2 from the germline V gene are LGHDT and YNNKEL (reference sequence). The V end was cut by 1 base, the J end by 6 bases, with 5 bases between. The CDR3 extends over 12 amino acids. The CDR3: CASSQAPDTQYF. CDR3 bases: TGTGCCAGCAGCCAAGCCCCGGATACGCAGTATTTT.

This clonotype occurred a few times. A much larger clone differs by one base, so this may be a read error. This CDR3 is missing its conserved last phenylalanine or tryptophan, likely due to a read error. This chain uses TRBV6-5 with TRBJ2-3, with D unresolved. This CDR3 has 15 residues. Trimming shortened V by 2 bases and J by 0 bases, and 9 bases separated the two germline ends. Germline loops: CDR1 MNHEY, CDR2 SVGAGI. For the CDR3, the DNA is TGTGCCAGCAGTTACCGTCTTTCTAGCACAGATACGCAGTATCTT. It translates to CASSYRLSSTDTQYL.

This clonotype was found many times. V usage is TRBV9 and J usage is TRBJ2-1; D perhaps matches TRBD2 (6 bases). Germline lookup yields CDR1 SGDLS and CDR2 YYNGEE. The V and J ends lost 0 bases and 4 bases respectively, with 17 bases between them. The CDR3 contains 17 residues. The CDR3 DNA reads TGTGCCAGCAGCGTAGAGAGGAGGGCGGGGATATACAATGAGCAGTTCTTC. Its translation is CASSVERRAGIYNEQFF.

This clonotype was observed many times. The gene calls are TRBV20-1 and TRBJ2-3; 11 nucleotides agree with TRBD2. CDR3 size: 14 residues. V was clipped by 7 bases and J by 0 bases; unmatched bases: 3. Per germline, CDR1 DFQATT and CDR2 SNEGSKA (reference sequence). This chain's CDR3 is CSVRTSGSTDTQYF. CDR3 DNA sequence: TGCAGTGTCCGGACTAGCGGGAGCACAGATACGCAGTATTTT.

This clonotype was counted many times. DNA of the CDR3: TGTGCCAGCAGTTCGAGACGTCATACGGGTCAGCCCCAGCATTTT. It encodes CASSSRRHTGQPQHF. The chain links TRBV12-3 or TRBV12-4 to TRBJ1-5, with no clear D. This CDR3 contains 15 residues. Trimming took off 4 bases at V and 6 bases at J, with 16 bases between the two ends.

The table lists this clonotype with many counts. The V and J genes are TRBV20-1 and TRBJ2-7, with D perhaps TRBD2 (5 bases). CDR3 length: 13 amino acids. Per the germline V gene, CDR1 is DFQATT and CDR2 is SNEGSKA (reference sequence). Trimming cost V 4 bases and J 2 bases, with 12 bases left between them. For the CDR3, the DNA is TGCAGTGCTACCAGCAGAGGGACCTACGAGCAGTACTTC. Amino acid sequence: CSATSRGTYEQYF.

This clonotype occurred many times. The chain joins TRBV6-1 to TRBJ2-7, with TRBD2 matching 10 bases. Germline loops: CDR1 MNHNS, CDR2 SASEGT. Trimming removed 3 bases from V and 0 bases from J; junction bases left unmatched: 14. This CDR3 has 19 amino acids. The CDR3 DNA reads as TGTGCCAGCAGTGACGGGGTAGGGTCCAAGCGGGAGGGCTCCTACGAGCAGTACTTC. This sequence encodes CASSDGVGSKREGSYEQYF.

The chain uses TRBV6-1 and TRBJ2-4; tentative D call: TRBD2 (5 bases). Germline V gene data show CDR1 as MNHNS and CDR2 as SASEGT. Between the trimmed V and J ends, which lost 4 bases and 0 bases, there was a span of 13 bases. The CDR3 is 16 amino acids. The CDR3 DNA follows: TGTGCCAGCAGTGTGGGTAGGGAGCTAGCCAAAAACATTCAGTACTTC. It encodes CASSVGRELAKNIQYF.

Worth noting for this clonotype: One junction end does not reproduce the germline sequence, and a read error may be involved. This chain connects TRBV15 to TRBJ2-1; perhaps TRBD2 as D (6 bases). The CDR3 is 14 residues long. CDR1 is LNHNV and CDR2 is YYDKDF in the germline V gene (reference sequence). The CDR3 protein is CATSRGGQVSEQFF. For the CDR3, the DNA is TGTGCCACCAGTAGAGGAGGGCAGGTCAGTGAGCAGTTCTTC.

The chain employs TRBV13 and TRBJ2-5; D possibly uses TRBD1 or TRBD2 (5 bases each). Germline V gene data show CDR1 as PRHDT and CDR2 as FYEKMQ (reference sequence). This CDR3 is 14 amino acids long. The V end lost 4 bases, the J end lost 2 bases, and 11 bases lay between the germline ends. The CDR3 nucleotides are TGTGCCAGCAGCTCCTGGGGGTTTCAAGAGACCCAGTACTTC. Amino acid sequence: CASSSWGFQETQYF.